The clone carrying this T cell receptor beta chain was picked up a small number of times. Its antigen is currently unknown. This sample stems from a study of a mutant IDH1 vaccine in newly diagnosed glioma. Study-wide context: Visit V13 took place at week 47, and visit V12 happened at week 35.

Noted time point: week 47, end of study. All doses held 300 ug of mutant IDH1 20-mer peptide, with topical imiquimod. Trimming shortened V by 6 bases and J by 2 bases, and 16 bases separated the two germline ends. The CDR3 consists of 15 residues. Germline loops: CDR1 MNHEY, CDR2 SMNVEV (reference sequence). Here immunoSEQ multiplex PCR was the method, and the copy in TCRdb shows in-frame clones only, minus some. The table records around 50,000 clones, 84% of them present only once. The chain has TRBV27 and TRBJ1-1; weak D call: TRBD1 (5 bases). The receptor was isolated from a young woman with glioma. Some clones in this sample may be carry-over from other donors' samples. This sample comprised PBMCs, obtained from a glioma patient whose treatment included an IDH1 peptide vaccine. CDR3 protein: CASRLGGSLNTEAFF. CDR3 bases: TGTGCCAGCAGATTGGGGGGGAGCCTAAACACTGAAGCTTTCTTT.